The T cell receptor beta chain under discussion was sequenced for a study of blood T cell repertoires in COVID-19. Study information: From the United States, Italy and Spain came samples of acute and convalescent COVID-19. PBMCs, B-cell-depleted T cells, or T cells provided the cDNA or gDNA that made up the material.

Per the germline V gene, CDR1 is LGHNA and CDR2 is YSLEER. CDR3 size: 20 residues. Unmatched junction bases numbered 15, after V lost 0 bases and J lost 2 bases. Per the original data handling: Reference gene primer amplification yielded estimated nucleated cell counts. Repertoires were generated with immunoSEQ multiplex PCR, while TCRdb's copy carries only in-frame clones and drops some. V and J calls and clone size come straight from that table; D and trimming were deduced from the DNA. The profile shows about 200,000 clones, more than 75% of them singletons. The sequenced material came from peripheral blood. The sequence came from an elderly woman with acute or convalescent COVID-19. This rearrangement joins TRBV4-3 to TRBJ2-1; 8 nucleotides line up with TRBD2. The CDR3 here is CASSQDRPSGRLGPYNEQFF. CDR3 DNA: TGCGCCAGCAGCCAAGATAGGCCCAGCGGGAGACTCGGCCCCTACAATGAGCAGTTCTTC.